This record covers a single T cell receptor (beta chain). The CDR3 loop spans 15 amino acids. Trimming stripped 3 bases from V and 2 bases from J, with 14 bases between. Germline lookup yields CDR1 SGHTS and CDR2 YDEGEE. Original analysis: Nucleated cell counts were estimated from reference gene primer amplification. Clones were sequenced by immunoSEQ multiplex PCR, and TCRdb holds only the in-frame ones, with some missing. V and J calls and clone size are those listed in that table; D and trimming were worked out from the DNA. The sample has about 87,000 clones, approximately 85% seen once; the top ten hold under 3.5%. This sample was included in a study of blood T cell repertoires in COVID-19. Across the study: Sites in the United States, Italy and Spain provided acute and convalescent COVID-19 samples. Sources were T cells, B-cell-depleted T cells, or PBMCs; the material itself was cDNA or gDNA.

Enrollment of patients from Seattle took place during active infection, with longitudinal follow-up. The rearrangement joins TRBV5-8 to TRBJ2-5, with a tentative D call TRBD1 (6 bases). Sequencing input: peripheral blood. The clonotype originates from a woman older than 75 with COVID-19, enrolled during active disease. The CDR3 region is CASSSLRGGQETQYF. The CDR3 DNA reads as TGTGCCAGCAGCTCACTCCGAGGGGGTCAAGAGACCCAGTACTTC.